Listed below are T cell receptor beta chains from one sample, sequenced in a study of T cells in Graves' hyperthyroidism and ophthalmopathy. Each CDR3 protein is one row after TCRdb ran MiXCR on the multiplex PCR reads. The sample lists about 530,000 distinct CDR3 sequences; more than 15% were seen once. The specimen sequenced was blood. These TCRs come from a woman aged 18-29 years with Graves' ophthalmopathy. The CDR3 runs from the conserved cysteine through the conserved F or W. D genes are given only for firm matches. Size is omitted from some rows. Given values are once, few, many or a class for expanded clones.

J gene: TRBJ2-7; V gene: TRBV20-1; clone size: few; D gene: TRBD1; CDR3 protein: CSADRGSYEQYF; CDR3 DNA: TGCAGTGCGGACAGGGGCTCCTACGAGCAGTACTTC
J gene: TRBJ2-7; V gene: TRBV6-4; clone size: .; D gene: .; CDR3 protein: CASSVLEGYEQYF; CDR3 DNA: TGTGCCAGCAGTGTACTTGAGGGCTACGAGCAGTACTTC
J gene: TRBJ1-1; V gene: TRBV4-3; clone size: .; D gene: TRBD1; CDR3 protein: CASSPARTGGENTEAFF; CDR3 DNA: TGCGCCAGCAGCCCAGCTCGGACAGGGGGCGAGAACACTGAAGCTTTCTTT
J gene: TRBJ1-6; V gene: TRBV7-6; clone size: .; D gene: .; CDR3 protein: CASSLAVRRGRGNSPLHF; CDR3 DNA: TGTGCCAGCAGCTTAGCGGTCCGGCGGGGGCGAGGAAATTCACCCCTCCACTTT
J gene: TRBJ1-1; V gene: TRBV2; clone size: many; D gene: .; CDR3 protein: CATTDTEAFF; CDR3 DNA: TGTGCCACAACTGACACTGAAGCTTTCTTT
J gene: TRBJ1-4; V gene: TRBV20-1; clone size: many; D gene: .; CDR3 protein: CSPVREKLFF; CDR3 DNA: TGCAGTCCTGTGAGAGAAAAACTGTTTTTT
J gene: TRBJ2-7; V gene: TRBV4-2; clone size: many; D gene: TRBD1; CDR3 protein: CASSQEAGTGDISSYEQYF; CDR3 DNA: TGTGCCAGCAGCCAGGAAGCCGGGACAGGGGATATTAGCTCCTACGAGCAGTACTTC
J gene: TRBJ2-7; V gene: TRBV5-1; clone size: few; D gene: .; CDR3 protein: CASSPLQGYEQYF; CDR3 DNA: TGCGCCAGCAGCCCCTTACAGGGCTACGAGCAGTACTTC
J gene: TRBJ2-1; V gene: TRBV6-6; clone size: many; D gene: .; CDR3 protein: CASSYSLGPPYNEQFF; CDR3 DNA: TGTGCCAGCAGTTACTCTCTGGGACCCCCGTACAATGAGCAGTTCTTC
J gene: TRBJ2-1; V gene: TRBV7-8; clone size: many; D gene: .; CDR3 protein: CASSLLSDEQFF; CDR3 DNA: TGTGCCAGCAGCTTATTATCGGATGAGCAGTTCTTC
J gene: TRBJ1-2; V gene: TRBV6-5; clone size: .; D gene: .; CDR3 protein: CASSSPQDYGYTF; CDR3 DNA: TGTGCCAGCAGTTCCCCCCAGGACTATGGCTACACCTTC
J gene: TRBJ2-3; V gene: TRBV20-1; clone size: many; D gene: .; CDR3 protein: CSASPTRTGRTDTQYF; CDR3 DNA: TGCAGTGCTAGTCCAACTCGAACAGGGAGGACAGATACGCAGTATTTT
J gene: TRBJ2-1; V gene: TRBV7-8; clone size: many; D gene: .; CDR3 protein: CASSLLEQQFF; CDR3 DNA: TGTGCCAGCAGCTTACTTGAGCAGCAGTTCTTC
J gene: TRBJ1-6; V gene: TRBV27; clone size: .; D gene: TRBD1; CDR3 protein: CASSLGTGGNTPLHF; CDR3 DNA: TGTGCCAGCAGTTTGGGGACAGGGGGCAACACACCCCTCCACTTT
J gene: TRBJ2-5; V gene: TRBV12-3/TRBV12-4; clone size: many; D gene: TRBD2; CDR3 protein: CASTKTSGSETQYF; CDR3 DNA: TGTGCCAGCACCAAGACTAGCGGTTCCGAGACCCAGTACTTC
J gene: TRBJ2-1; V gene: TRBV11-2; clone size: many; D gene: .; CDR3 protein: CASSLFGYEQFF; CDR3 DNA: TGTGCCAGCAGCTTGTTTGGTTATGAGCAGTTCTTC
J gene: TRBJ2-1; V gene: TRBV7-2; clone size: many; D gene: TRBD2; CDR3 protein: CASSLDGGSGNEQFF; CDR3 DNA: TGTGCCAGCAGCTTAGACGGGGGGTCGGGCAATGAGCAGTTCTTC
J gene: TRBJ2-5; V gene: TRBV30; clone size: few; D gene: TRBD2; CDR3 protein: CAWRREARGVETQYF; CDR3 DNA: TGTGCCTGGAGGCGGGAGGCCAGGGGTGTTGAGACCCAGTACTTC
J gene: TRBJ2-7; V gene: TRBV30; clone size: many; D gene: .; CDR3 protein: CAWSYLGGGGEQYF; CDR3 DNA: TGTGCCTGGAGTTACCTAGGGGGTGGTGGCGAGCAGTACTTC
J gene: TRBJ2-7; V gene: TRBV5-5; clone size: .; D gene: .; CDR3 protein: CASSFVVGVFFYEQYF; CDR3 DNA: TGTGCCAGCAGTTTCGTGGTTGGGGTTTTCTTTTACGAGCAGTACTTC
J gene: TRBJ1-1; V gene: TRBV12-3/TRBV12-4; clone size: many; D gene: .; CDR3 protein: CASNLGLDTEAFF; CDR3 DNA: TGTGCCAGCAACCTGGGCCTAGACACTGAAGCTTTCTTT
J gene: TRBJ1-1; V gene: TRBV2; clone size: many; D gene: TRBD1; CDR3 protein: CASSEDRGNTEAFF; CDR3 DNA: TGTGCCAGCAGTGAAGACAGGGGGAACACTGAAGCTTTCTTT
J gene: TRBJ2-3; V gene: TRBV2; clone size: many; D gene: TRBD2; CDR3 protein: CASSKLAGVADTQYF; CDR3 DNA: TGTGCCAGCAGCAAACTAGCGGGAGTTGCAGATACGCAGTATTTT
J gene: TRBJ2-3; V gene: TRBV4-1; clone size: .; D gene: TRBD2; CDR3 protein: CASSQGRLAGSTDTQYF; CDR3 DNA: TGCGCCAGCAGCCAAGGTCGGCTAGCGGGGAGCACAGATACGCAGTATTTT
J gene: TRBJ1-6; V gene: TRBV4-3; clone size: .; D gene: TRBD1; CDR3 protein: CASSQVPGQGRDSPLHF; CDR3 DNA: TGCGCCAGCAGCCAAGTTCCGGGACAGGGGAGAGATTCACCCCTCCACTTT
J gene: TRBJ1-5; V gene: TRBV20-1; clone size: many; D gene: TRBD1; CDR3 protein: CSARGQGSDNQPQHF; CDR3 DNA: TGCAGTGCTAGGGGACAGGGGTCTGACAATCAGCCCCAGCATTTT
J gene: TRBJ2-1; V gene: TRBV28; clone size: few; D gene: .; CDR3 protein: CASTLGRDNFGSYNEQLF; CDR3 DNA: TGTGCCAGCACCCTGGGTCGGGACAACTTTGGGTCCTACAATGAGCAGCTCTTC
J gene: TRBJ2-2; V gene: TRBV3-1; clone size: .; D gene: TRBD1; CDR3 protein: CASRYGTGNTGELFF; CDR3 DNA: TGTGCCAGCAGATACGGGACAGGGAACACCGGGGAGCTGTTTTTT
J gene: TRBJ1-4; V gene: TRBV5-1; clone size: few; D gene: .; CDR3 protein: CASSRRGAYATNEKLFF; CDR3 DNA: TGCGCCAGCAGCCGCCGCGGGGCCTATGCAACTAATGAAAAACTGTTTTTT
J gene: TRBJ1-2; V gene: TRBV12-3/TRBV12-4; clone size: few; D gene: TRBD1; CDR3 protein: CASTTNRGLNYGYTF; CDR3 DNA: TGTGCCAGCACAACGAACAGGGGGCTTAACTATGGCTACACCTTC
J gene: TRBJ1-1; V gene: TRBV15; clone size: .; D gene: TRBD1; CDR3 protein: CATSRDLEGATEAFF; CDR3 DNA: TGTGCCACCAGCAGAGATTTGGAGGGGGCAACTGAAGCTTTCTTT
J gene: TRBJ2-3; V gene: TRBV10-3; clone size: .; D gene: .; CDR3 protein: CATTGRSSTDTQYF; CDR3 DNA: TGTGCCACAACGGGACGTTCTAGCACAGATACGCAGTATTTT
J gene: TRBJ2-7; V gene: TRBV9; clone size: .; D gene: TRBD2; CDR3 protein: CASSVGEGTTGGPYEQYF; CDR3 DNA: TGTGCCAGCAGCGTAGGCGAGGGTACAACGGGAGGCCCCTACGAGCAGTACTTC
J gene: TRBJ1-5; V gene: TRBV20-1; clone size: many; D gene: .; CDR3 protein: CSATEVGGNQPQHF; CDR3 DNA: TGCAGTGCCACAGAGGTAGGGGGCAATCAGCCCCAGCATTTT
J gene: TRBJ2-3; V gene: TRBV4-1; clone size: few; D gene: .; CDR3 protein: CASSQDPSADTQYF; CDR3 DNA: TGCGCCAGCAGCCAAGATCCTAGCGCAGATACGCAGTATTTT
J gene: TRBJ2-3; V gene: TRBV6-5; clone size: many; D gene: .; CDR3 protein: CASSYKGPGTDTQYF; CDR3 DNA: TGTGCCAGCAGTTACAAGGGTCCGGGCACAGATACGCAGTATTTT
J gene: TRBJ2-7; V gene: TRBV7-2; clone size: few; D gene: .; CDR3 protein: CASSLALSYEQYF; CDR3 DNA: TGTGCCAGCAGCTTAGCCCTCTCCTACGAGCAGTACTTC
J gene: TRBJ1-3; V gene: TRBV5-1; clone size: few; D gene: .; CDR3 protein: CASSLEAQAAGNTIYF; CDR3 DNA: TGCGCCAGCAGCTTGGAGGCGCAGGCGGCTGGAAACACCATATATTTT
J gene: TRBJ1-5; V gene: TRBV6-1; clone size: few; D gene: .; CDR3 protein: CASPEIMGRNQPQHF; CDR3 DNA: TGTGCCAGCCCGGAAATTATGGGGCGCAATCAGCCCCAGCATTTT
J gene: TRBJ2-7; V gene: TRBV6-1; clone size: .; D gene: .; CDR3 protein: CASSTSRDFSYEQYF; CDR3 DNA: TGTGCCAGCAGCACCAGCCGGGACTTCTCCTACGAGCAGTACTTC
J gene: TRBJ2-3; V gene: TRBV7-9; clone size: .; D gene: TRBD1; CDR3 protein: CASSLGTTGVLNTQYF; CDR3 DNA: TGTGCCAGCAGCTTAGGTACGACAGGGGTCCTGAATACGCAGTATTTT
J gene: TRBJ1-3; V gene: TRBV19; clone size: few; D gene: .; CDR3 protein: CASTSEGNTIYF; CDR3 DNA: TGTGCCAGTACCTCCGAGGGAAACACCATATATTTT
J gene: TRBJ2-3; V gene: TRBV20-1; clone size: many; D gene: .; CDR3 protein: CSAGRAALSTDTQYF; CDR3 DNA: TGCAGTGCAGGTCGGGCGGCCCTTAGCACAGATACGCAGTATTTT
J gene: TRBJ2-2; V gene: TRBV6-1; clone size: .; D gene: .; CDR3 protein: CASGLSDTGELFF; CDR3 DNA: TGTGCCAGCGGTCTTAGCGACACCGGGGAGCTGTTTTTT